This TCR beta chain was obtained from a study of blood T cell repertoires in COVID-19. Overall study: Material from acute and convalescent COVID-19 was sourced from the United States, Italy and Spain. Nucleic acid was either cDNA or gDNA, and it came from T cells, B-cell-depleted T cells, or PBMCs.

The CDR3 length is 16 residues. With V trimmed by 4 bases and J by 4 bases, 9 bases remained unmatched. Germline CDR1 SGHDN, CDR2 FVKESK. Original methodology: Counts of nucleated cells, estimated from reference gene primer amplification, were obtained. Assay used: immunoSEQ multiplex PCR; TCRdb lists only in-frame clones, some missing. V and J calls and clone size are copied from that table; D and trimming were computed from the DNA. The sample carries about 340,000 clones, around 90% recorded once. The chain joins TRBV14 to TRBJ2-1; TRBD1 aligns across 8 bases. The origin of this receptor is a woman aged 18-29 years who had recovered from COVID-19. The sequencing input was peripheral blood. The CDR3 bases are TGTGCCAGCAGCCTCCCCGGGACAGGAGAATACAATGAGCAGTTCTTC. It yields the protein CASSLPGTGEYNEQFF.